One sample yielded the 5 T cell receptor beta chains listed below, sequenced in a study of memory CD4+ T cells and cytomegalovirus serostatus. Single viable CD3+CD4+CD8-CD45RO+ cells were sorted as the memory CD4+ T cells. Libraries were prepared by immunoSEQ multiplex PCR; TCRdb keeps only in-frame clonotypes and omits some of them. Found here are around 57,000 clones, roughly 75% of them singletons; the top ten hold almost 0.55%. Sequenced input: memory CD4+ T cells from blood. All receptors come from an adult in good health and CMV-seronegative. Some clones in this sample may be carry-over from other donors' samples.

The CDR3 coding sequence is TGCGCCAGCGGACAGGGTGAGCCGACAGATACGCAGTATTTT. It encodes CASGQGEPTDTQYF. This sequence joins TRBV5-1 and TRBJ2-3, with 8 bases identical to TRBD1. Trimming removed 7 bases from V and 3 bases from J; junction bases left unmatched: 7. Germline lookup yields CDR1 SGHRS and CDR2 YFSETQ. This CDR3 spans 14 amino acids.

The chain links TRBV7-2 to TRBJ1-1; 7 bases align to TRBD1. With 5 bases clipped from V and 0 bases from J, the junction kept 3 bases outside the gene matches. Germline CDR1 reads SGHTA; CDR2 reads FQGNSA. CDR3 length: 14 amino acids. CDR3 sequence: CASSPQGMNTEAFF. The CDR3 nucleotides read TGTGCCAGCAGCCCACAGGGGATGAACACTGAAGCTTTCTTT.

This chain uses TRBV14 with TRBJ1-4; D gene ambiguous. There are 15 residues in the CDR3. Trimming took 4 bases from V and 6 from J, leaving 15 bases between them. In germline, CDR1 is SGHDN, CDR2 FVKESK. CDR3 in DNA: TGTGCCAGCAGCCCCGGGTCTGCGAGGGATGAAAAACTGTTTTTT. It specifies CASSPGSARDEKLFF.

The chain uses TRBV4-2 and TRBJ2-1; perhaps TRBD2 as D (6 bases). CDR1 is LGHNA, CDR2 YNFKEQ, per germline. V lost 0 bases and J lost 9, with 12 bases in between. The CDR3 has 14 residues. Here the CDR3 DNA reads TGTGCCAGCAGCCAAGACTCAAAGGGAGGTGAGCAGTTCTTC. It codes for CASSQDSKGGEQFF.

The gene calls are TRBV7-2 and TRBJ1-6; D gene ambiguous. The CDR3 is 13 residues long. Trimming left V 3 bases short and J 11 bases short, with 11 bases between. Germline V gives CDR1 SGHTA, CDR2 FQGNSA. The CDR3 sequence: CASSFGKLAPLHF. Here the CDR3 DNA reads TGTGCCAGCAGCTTTGGGAAGTTGGCACCCCTCCACTTT.